The clone carrying this TCR beta chain was seen only a few times. The antigen is unknown. These data originate in a study of vaccination effects on CD4 cells after COVID-19. Clones were read by immunoSEQ multiplex PCR, and TCRdb kept only the in-frame ones, dropping some. Of some 11,000 clones detected, just under 75% appear once; the ten largest clones hold 24%. Viral peptide pool expansion of antigen-specific CD4+ T cells preceded sequencing in the ViraFEST assay. When nine to ten days of culture had elapsed, CD4+ T cells were isolated. V was pared by 0 bases and J by 7 bases, with 12 bases between. CDR3 size: 14 residues. Germline V gene data show CDR1 as KGHSH and CDR2 as LQKENI. Findings of the study overall: Cross-reactivity toward common cold coronaviruses was confined to only 1 of 255 vaccine-induced clones in healthy vaccinees.

The source is a human donor who received a COVID-19 vaccine. The chain joins TRBV18 to TRBJ1-1; D is undetermined. The input for sequencing was CD4+ T cells from PBMCs cultured with HCoV-229E spike peptides, taken before COVID-19 vaccination. The CDR3 DNA is TGTGCCAGCTCACCACCCGCAACGGTCCATGAAGCTTTCTTT. Encoded protein: CASSPPATVHEAFF.